One sample yielded the 24 T cell receptor beta chains listed below, sequenced in a study of siplizumab effects on memory and regulatory T cells. The protocol was immunoSEQ multiplex PCR, while the TCRdb copy is restricted to in-frame clones and leaves out a portion. Here the sample spans some 120,000 clones, 85% to 95% being singletons. Sequencing input: non-Treg CD4+ T cells sorted from blood. The source is a human donor in good health.

The chain couples TRBV5-1 to TRBJ2-3, with 15 bases aligning to TRBD2. Germline V CDR1 and CDR2: SGHRS, YFSETQ. V trimming: 4 bases; J trimming: 4 bases; junction bases outside the gene matches: 4. This CDR3 is 16 amino acids long. CDR3 in DNA: TGCGCCAGCAGCCCGGGACTAGCGGGGGGCGCAGATACGCAGTATTTT. Residues: CASSPGLAGGADTQYF.

This chain uses TRBV18 with TRBJ1-4; D gene ambiguous. Germline values: CDR1 KGHSH, CDR2 LQKENI. The CDR3 has 16 residues. V shed 2 bases and J shed 5 bases, with 15 bases lying between them. CDR3 residues: CASSPSRAELNEKLFF. The CDR3 DNA follows: TGTGCCAGCTCACCAAGTCGAGCCGAATTAAATGAAAAACTGTTTTTT.

The chain joins TRBV6-1 to TRBJ1-6; D unclear. Germline V gene lookup returns CDR1 MNHNS and CDR2 SASEGT. The CDR3 extends over 15 amino acids. Trimming shortened V by 1 base and J by 0 bases, and 4 bases separated the two germline ends. CDR3 bases: TGTGCCAGCAGTGAAGGTAACTCCTATAATTCACCCCTCCACTTT. It is translated as CASSEGNSYNSPLHF.

This chain links TRBV5-5 with TRBJ2-1, with D perhaps given as TRBD1 or TRBD2 (5 bases each). In germline, CDR1 is SGHKS, CDR2 YYEKEE (reference sequence). With 4 bases removed from V and 8 bases from J, the gap between germline ends came to 16 bases. The CDR3 extends over 14 amino acids. CDR3 nucleotides: TGTGCCAGCAGCCCAGGGCACGGAGGTGATGAGCAGTTCTTC. Its translation: CASSPGHGGDEQFF. The full variable domain, rest sourced from reference TRBV5-5 and TRBJ2-1, is DAGVTQSPTHLIKTRGQQVTLRCSPISGHKSVSWYQQVLGQGPQFIFQYYEKEERGRGNFPDRFSARQFPNYSSELNVNALLLGDSALYLCASSPGHGGDEQFFGPGTRLTVL.

The chain links TRBV18 to TRBJ2-7; no clear D. Looked up from germline, CDR1 is KGHSH and CDR2 is LQKENI. Trimming left V 2 bases short and J 2 bases short, with 13 bases between. The CDR3 is 15 amino acids. The CDR3 loop reads CASSPFSVRTYEQYF. CDR3 bases: TGTGCCAGCTCACCATTTTCGGTCAGGACCTACGAGCAGTACTTC.

The chain has TRBV6-1 and TRBJ2-1; tentative D call: TRBD2 (6 bases). V was cut by 3 bases and J by 6 bases, with 6 bases left in between. The CDR3 sequence is 12 residues long. Germline loops: CDR1 MNHNS, CDR2 SASEGT. In nucleotides, the CDR3 is TGTGCCAGCAGTGAGCGGGGCAATGAGCAGTTCTTC. Translated, it gives CASSERGNEQFF.

This clone was picked up one time. The rearrangement uses TRBV19 and TRBJ2-1; perhaps D is TRBD1 or TRBD2 (5 bases each). The CDR3 runs 19 residues. Trimming shortened V by 3 bases and J by 0 bases, and 21 bases separated the two germline ends. CDR1 is LNHDA and CDR2 is SQIVND in the germline V gene (reference sequence). The CDR3 region is CASSISPGRALSSYNEQFF. CDR3 DNA sequence: TGTGCCAGTAGTATCTCGCCAGGGCGGGCCTTGAGCTCCTACAATGAGCAGTTCTTC. Looking up the rest from reference TRBV19 and TRBJ2-1 gives the full variable domain: DGGITQSPKYLFRKEGQNVTLSCEQNLNHDAMYWYRQDPGQGLRLIYYSQIVNDFQKGDIAEGYSVSREKKESFPLTVTSAQKNPTAFYLCASSISPGRALSSYNEQFFGPGTRLTVL.

The chain couples TRBV6-1 to TRBJ1-4; the D gene is possibly TRBD1 (6 bases). There are 13 residues in the CDR3. Germline lookup yields CDR1 MNHNS and CDR2 SASEGT. V lost 6 bases, J lost 14 bases, and 19 bases lay in between. The DNA of the CDR3 is TGTGCCAGCAGAACTGGGGCTACAGGGAGGCTGTTTTTT. Amino acid sequence: CASRTGATGRLFF.

This chain links TRBV5-1 with TRBJ1-1; possible D gene TRBD1, 6 bases. The CDR3 contains 16 residues. With 0 bases removed from V and 5 bases from J, the gap between germline ends came to 17 bases. Per the germline V gene, CDR1 is SGHRS and CDR2 is YFSETQ. CDR3 region: CASSLGRDNARTEAFF. CDR3 bases: TGCGCCAGCAGCTTGGGCAGGGACAACGCTCGAACTGAAGCTTTCTTT.

The J gene is TRBJ2-3, the V gene TRBV6-4; tentatively, D is TRBD1 (5 bases). There are 14 residues in the CDR3. V lost 6 bases to trimming and J lost 0 bases, with 10 bases between them. Germline V gives CDR1 MRHNA, CDR2 SNTAGT. The CDR3 here is CASSATESTDTQYF. The CDR3 region has the DNA TGTGCCAGCAGCGCGACAGAGAGCACAGATACGCAGTATTTT.

The chain has TRBV18 and TRBJ2-5, with D unclear. Germline lookup yields CDR1 KGHSH and CDR2 LQKENI. This CDR3 has 12 amino acids. V lost 3 bases and J lost 5, with 7 bases in between. For the CDR3, the DNA is TGTGCCAGCTCACCCCTACCTGAGACCCAGTACTTC. Translated, it gives CASSPLPETQYF.

The chain couples TRBV11-2 to TRBJ2-5, with D perhaps matching TRBD2 (5 bases). The CDR3 is 15 residues long. Germline V gives CDR1 SGHAT, CDR2 FQNNGV. V lost 3 bases and J lost 5, with 16 bases in between. CDR3 sequence reads: CASSLSGPSGETQYF. For the CDR3, the DNA is TGTGCCAGCAGCTTGAGCGGCCCTTCGGGGGAGACCCAGTACTTC.

J is TRBJ2-3 and V is TRBV5-1; the D gene is possibly TRBD2 (7 bases). CDR1 is SGHRS, CDR2 YFSETQ, per germline. V lost 6 bases and J 4 bases, leaving 18 bases between the germline ends. CDR3 length: 15 amino acids. CDR3 nucleotide sequence: TGCGCCAGCAATTTAGGAGGGGGGGCCCCAGATACGCAGTATTTT. Translation gives CASNLGGGAPDTQYF.

The chain links TRBV6-5 to TRBJ2-5, with D uncertain. This CDR3 is 14 amino acids long. The germline V gene has CDR1 MNHEY and CDR2 SVGAGI. Trimming left V 4 bases short and J 5 bases short, with 14 bases between. CDR3 DNA: TGTGCCAGCAGTTTCGGTGCCCAGGAGGAGACCCAGTACTTC. Its protein product is CASSFGAQEETQYF.

This CDR3 reads CASSLDRGNYGYTF. The CDR3 DNA reads as TGTGCCAGCAGCTTGGACAGGGGGAACTATGGCTACACCTTC. V usage is TRBV5-5 and J usage is TRBJ1-2; 8 bases fit TRBD1. V shed 0 bases and J 2 bases; nucleotides not matched to a gene: 0. CDR3 size: 14 residues. Germline-derived CDR1 and CDR2 are SGHKS and YYEKEE (reference sequence).

The CDR3 nucleotides read TGTGCCAGTAGCACGAACAGCGGGACAGGGGGCAGGAATGAGCAGTTCTTC. The encoded protein is CASSTNSGTGGRNEQFF. The chain couples TRBV5-4 to TRBJ2-1; 12 bases agree with TRBD1. Per germline, CDR1 SGHNT and CDR2 YYREEE (reference sequence). The trim removed 8 bases at V and 7 bases at J, leaving 16 bases unmatched. The CDR3 is 17 residues long.

CDR3 sequence reads: CASSAQQGLHGYTF. The CDR3 nucleotides read TGTGCCAGCAGCGCTCAACAGGGGTTGCATGGCTACACCTTC. V usage is TRBV7-2 and J usage is TRBJ1-2; TRBD1 matches at 7 bases. After removal of 5 bases from V and 6 bases from J, the junction contained 9 bases not matched to a gene. The CDR3 has 14 amino acids. The V gene's germline CDR1 is SGHTA and CDR2 FQGNSA.

The chain recombines TRBV6-1 with TRBJ2-7; 7 bases align to TRBD1. CDR1 is MNHNS and CDR2 is SASEGT in the germline V gene. This CDR3 is built from 13 residues. With 6 bases clipped from V and 4 bases from J, the junction kept 6 bases outside the gene matches. CDR3 region: CASSNPTGYEQYF. The CDR3 DNA reads as TGTGCCAGCAGCAACCCGACAGGGTACGAGCAGTACTTC.

The J gene is TRBJ1-2, the V gene TRBV2, with 12 bases aligning to TRBD1. With V trimmed by 10 bases and J by 7 bases, 10 bases remained unmatched. There are 14 residues in the CDR3. CDR1 is SNHLY, CDR2 FYNNEI, per germline. Here the CDR3 DNA reads TGTGCCACAGGCGGAGGGACAGGGGGCTCTGGCTACACCTTC. Encoded protein: CATGGGTGGSGYTF.

The V gene is TRBV18, the J gene TRBJ2-7; the D is unclear. The CDR3 extends over 13 amino acids. Per germline, CDR1 KGHSH and CDR2 LQKENI. Trimming removed 2 bases from V and 1 base from J, with 6 bases in between. CDR3 amino acids: CASSPVGSYEQYF. The CDR3, as DNA: TGTGCCAGCTCACCAGTCGGATCCTACGAGCAGTACTTC.

The genes are TRBV7-2 and TRBJ2-2; TRBD2 matches at 10 bases. V was clipped by 2 bases and J by 5 bases; unmatched bases: 5. The CDR3 consists of 16 residues. Germline CDR1 reads SGHTA; CDR2 reads FQGNSA. For the CDR3, the DNA is TGTGCCAGCAGCTTAACTAGCGGGGTATTTACCGGGGAGCTGTTTTTT. Its protein product is CASSLTSGVFTGELFF.

This clone has ten or more counts. This rearrangement joins TRBV19 to TRBJ1-2; no clear D. Germline-derived CDR1 and CDR2 are LNHDA and SQIVND (reference sequence). The CDR3 loop spans 17 amino acids. Between the trimmed V and J ends, which lost 5 bases and 3 bases, there was a span of 22 bases. CDR3 residues: CASSSPGFTNIHYGYTF. The CDR3 DNA follows: TGTGCCAGTAGTTCTCCGGGATTTACAAATATACACTATGGCTACACCTTC.

The chain carries TRBV18 and TRBJ2-7, with a weak D call TRBD2 (6 bases). V was shortened by 8 bases and J by 6 bases, with 29 bases between the two germline ends. This CDR3 has 17 amino acids. In germline, CDR1 is KGHSH, CDR2 LQKENI. CDR3 loop: CASTSNRRRGIPLEQYF. CDR3 nucleotide sequence: TGTGCCAGCACGTCCAACCGTAGGCGGGGAATCCCCCTCGAGCAGTACTTC.

The J gene is TRBJ2-1, the V gene TRBV5-8, with D unresolved. This CDR3 region has 19 residues. Looked up from germline, CDR1 is SGHTS and CDR2 is YDEGEE. Trimming removed 4 bases from V and 0 bases from J, with 23 bases in between. DNA of the CDR3: TGTGCCAGCAGCGGGCCACCCCTCCACCCAGATTTCTCCTACAATGAGCAGTTCTTC. Translating gives CASSGPPLHPDFSYNEQFF.